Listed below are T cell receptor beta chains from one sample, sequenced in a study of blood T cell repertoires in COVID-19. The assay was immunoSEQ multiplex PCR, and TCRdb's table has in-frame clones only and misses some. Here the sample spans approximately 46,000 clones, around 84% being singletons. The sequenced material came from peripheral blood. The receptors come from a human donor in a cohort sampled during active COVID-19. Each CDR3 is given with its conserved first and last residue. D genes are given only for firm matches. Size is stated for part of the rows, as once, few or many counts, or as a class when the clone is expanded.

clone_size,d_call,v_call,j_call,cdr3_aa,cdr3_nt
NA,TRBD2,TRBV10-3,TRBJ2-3,CAISGSSRERETDTQYF,TGTGCCATCAGTGGGTCCTCGCGGGAGAGGGAAACAGATACGCAGTATTTT
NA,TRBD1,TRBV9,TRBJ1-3,CASSVLQGAEGNTIYF,TGTGCCAGCAGCGTCCTACAGGGGGCGGAAGGAAACACCATATATTTT
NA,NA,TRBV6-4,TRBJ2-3,CASSDRTPISTDTQYF,TGTGCCAGCAGTGACCGGACACCAATAAGCACAGATACGCAGTATTTT
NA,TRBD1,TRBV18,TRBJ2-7,CASSPKDRGSYEQYF,TGTGCCAGCTCACCCAAGGACAGGGGGAGCTACGAGCAGTACTTC
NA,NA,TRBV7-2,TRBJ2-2,CASSLGGANTGELFF,TGTGCCAGCAGCTTAGGGGGGGCGAACACCGGGGAGCTGTTTTTT
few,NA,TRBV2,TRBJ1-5,CASSGRNQPQHF,TGTGCCAGCAGTGGGAGGAATCAGCCCCAGCATTTT
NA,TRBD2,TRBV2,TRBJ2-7,CASSVTSGIYEQYF,TGTGCCAGCAGTGTGACTAGCGGGATCTACGAGCAGTACTTC
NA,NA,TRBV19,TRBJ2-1,CASSMGRDGVEQFF,TGTGCCAGTAGTATGGGGCGGGACGGGGTTGAGCAGTTCTTC
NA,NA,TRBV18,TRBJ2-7,CASSPGASYEQYF,TGTGCCAGCTCACCAGGAGCCTCCTACGAGCAGTACTTC
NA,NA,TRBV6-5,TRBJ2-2,CASKPSVAAGELFF,TGTGCCAGCAAACCCTCCGTCGCGGCCGGGGAGCTGTTTTTT
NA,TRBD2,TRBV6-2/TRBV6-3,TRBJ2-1,CASSLPAGLGSNEQFF,TGTGCCAGCAGCCTACCTGCGGGACTAGGGTCCAATGAGCAGTTCTTC
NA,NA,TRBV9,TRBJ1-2,CASSVQGNYGYTF,TGTGCCAGCAGCGTCCAGGGGAACTATGGCTACACCTTC
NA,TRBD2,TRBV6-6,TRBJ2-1,CASRSPGLAGVNEQFF,TGTGCCAGCAGATCGCCGGGACTAGCGGGAGTTAATGAGCAGTTCTTC
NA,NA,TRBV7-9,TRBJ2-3,CASSFDGGTDTQYF,TGTGCCAGCAGCTTTGATGGGGGGACAGATACGCAGTATTTT
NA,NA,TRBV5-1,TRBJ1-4,CASSLGHGNEKLFF,TGCGCCAGCAGCTTGGGACACGGAAATGAAAAACTGTTTTTT
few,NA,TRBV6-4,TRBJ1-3,CASSAADRSGNTIYF,TGTGCCAGCAGTGCTGCGGACAGATCTGGAAACACCATATATTTT
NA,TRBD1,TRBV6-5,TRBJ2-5,CASSSRTGWETQYF,TGTGCCAGCAGTTCCCGGACAGGGTGGGAGACCCAGTACTTC
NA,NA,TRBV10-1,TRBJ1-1,CASSESGGANTEAFF,TGCGCCAGCAGTGAGTCAGGAGGGGCGAACACTGAAGCTTTCTTT
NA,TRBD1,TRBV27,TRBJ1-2,CASSFDRGIDGYTF,TGTGCCAGCAGTTTTGACAGGGGAATTGATGGCTACACCTTC
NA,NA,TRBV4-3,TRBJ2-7,CASSQDPQGGYEQYF,TGCGCCAGCAGCCAAGATCCCCAGGGAGGCTACGAGCAGTACTTC
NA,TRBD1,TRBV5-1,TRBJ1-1,CASSLDHRGLTEAFF,TGCGCCAGCAGCTTGGACCACAGGGGGCTTACTGAAGCTTTCTTT
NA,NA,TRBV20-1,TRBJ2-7,CSARDHSEQYF,TGCAGTGCTAGAGATCATAGTGAGCAGTACTTC
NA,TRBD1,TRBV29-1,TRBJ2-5,CSVTGTVEETQYF,TGCAGCGTTACCGGGACAGTCGAAGAGACCCAGTACTTC
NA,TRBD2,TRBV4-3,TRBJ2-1,CASSQDSGSTNEQFF,TGCGCCAGCAGCCAAGATAGCGGGAGTACCAATGAGCAGTTCTTC
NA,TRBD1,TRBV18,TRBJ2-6,CASSPETGGFGANVLTF,TGTGCCAGCTCACCAGAGACAGGGGGCTTTGGGGCCAACGTCCTGACTTTC
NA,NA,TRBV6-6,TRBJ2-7,CASSYSTGAYEQYF,TGTGCCAGCAGTTACTCGACAGGCGCCTACGAGCAGTACTTC
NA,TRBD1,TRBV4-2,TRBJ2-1,CASSQVTPHRGRYNEQFF,TGTGCCAGCAGCCAAGTTACCCCTCACAGGGGGCGCTACAATGAGCAGTTCTTC
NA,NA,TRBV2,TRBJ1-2,CASNRNYGYTF,TGTGCCAGCAACCGGAACTATGGCTACACCTTC
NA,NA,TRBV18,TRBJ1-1,CASKETELTEAFF,TGTGCCAGCAAAGAGACAGAGCTCACTGAAGCTTTCTTT
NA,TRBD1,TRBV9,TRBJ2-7,CASSVGDRTYEQYF,TGTGCCAGCAGCGTAGGGGACAGGACCTACGAGCAGTACTTC
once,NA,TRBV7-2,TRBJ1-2,CASSPQEGREAGGYTF,TGTGCCAGCAGCCCCCAGGAGGGCAGGGAGGCTGGTGGCTACACCTTC
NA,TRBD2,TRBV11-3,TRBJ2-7,CASSPPMGAGVEYF,TGTGCCAGCAGCCCGCCCATGGGAGCGGGAGTCGAGTACTTC
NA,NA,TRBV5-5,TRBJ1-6,CASSQAGSYNSPLHF,TGTGCCAGCAGTCAGGCGGGCTCCTATAATTCACCCCTCCACTTT
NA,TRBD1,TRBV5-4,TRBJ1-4,CASRDRGSANEKLFF,TGTGCCAGCAGGGACAGGGGATCAGCTAATGAAAAACTGTTTTTT
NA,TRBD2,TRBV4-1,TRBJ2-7,CASSQGSGSGFYEQYF,TGCGCCAGCAGCCAAGGGAGCGGGAGCGGATTCTACGAGCAGTACTTC
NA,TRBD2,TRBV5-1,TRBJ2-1,CASRGVSSGRGNEQFF,TGCGCCAGCAGGGGGGTTTCCAGCGGGAGGGGCAATGAGCAGTTCTTC
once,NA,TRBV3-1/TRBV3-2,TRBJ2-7,CASSQDGGIYEQYF,TGTGCCAGCAGCCAAGATGGCGGAATCTACGAGCAGTACTTC
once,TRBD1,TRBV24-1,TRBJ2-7,CATSPGQGIWEQYF,TGTGCCACCAGCCCGGGACAGGGGATATGGGAGCAGTACTTC
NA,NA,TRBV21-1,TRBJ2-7,CASPTSGIHPYEQYF,TGTGCCAGCCCGACTAGCGGGATCCATCCTTACGAGCAGTACTTC
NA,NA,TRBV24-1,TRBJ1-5,CATSDPYDRYSNQPQHF,TGTGCCACCAGTGACCCTTACGACAGATATAGCAATCAGCCCCAGCATTTT